These T cell receptor beta chains were read from a single sample in a study of spatial heterogeneity in lung cancer. TCRdb re-derived calls from the 5' RACE reads in MiXCR, one entry per CDR3 protein. The table has some 50,000 distinct CDR3 sequences, roughly 7.2% seen once. The sample here was PBMCs, taken at surgery. The source is a female donor with early-stage non-small cell lung cancer. CDR3s include the opening cysteine and the closing phenylalanine or tryptophan. The order of the fields is V gene, J gene, CDR3 length, CDR3 protein.

V: TRBV4-2
J: TRBJ1-2
length: 14
CDR3: CASSQDRDEHGYTF

V: TRBV15
J: TRBJ1-1
length: 16
CDR3: CATSRGGGAKDTEAFF

V: TRBV6-1
J: TRBJ1-2
length: 11
CDR3: CASSESSRYTF

V: TRBV30
J: TRBJ2-6
length: 13
CDR3: CAWVRPGANVLTF

V: TRBV7-9
J: TRBJ1-6
length: 21
CDR3: CASSFVGVHDSTSSYNSPLHF

V: TRBV7-2
J: TRBJ2-2
length: 14
CDR3: CASSLYRNTGELFF

V: TRBV12-3/TRBV12-4
J: TRBJ2-7
length: 16
CDR3: CASSLSVAGRIYEQYF

V: TRBV2
J: TRBJ2-7
length: 14
CDR3: CASSEVPSSYEQYF

V: TRBV5-1
J: TRBJ1-1
length: 14
CDR3: CASSLSPGEAEAFF

V: TRBV7-9
J: TRBJ2-1
length: 15
CDR3: CASSLRQGNYNEQFF

V: TRBV28
J: TRBJ2-2
length: 12
CDR3: CASSPGAGELFF

V: TRBV7-9
J: TRBJ2-1
length: 16
CDR3: CASRPWASGGYNEQFF

V: TRBV6-2/TRBV6-3
J: TRBJ2-1
length: 10
CDR3: CASGYNEQFF

V: TRBV7-2
J: TRBJ1-1
length: 13
CDR3: CASSSGLNTEAFF

V: TRBV11-2
J: TRBJ2-5
length: 13
CDR3: CASSLGGLETQYF

V: TRBV7-6
J: TRBJ2-5
length: 17
CDR3: CASSLLGVAGGPETQYF